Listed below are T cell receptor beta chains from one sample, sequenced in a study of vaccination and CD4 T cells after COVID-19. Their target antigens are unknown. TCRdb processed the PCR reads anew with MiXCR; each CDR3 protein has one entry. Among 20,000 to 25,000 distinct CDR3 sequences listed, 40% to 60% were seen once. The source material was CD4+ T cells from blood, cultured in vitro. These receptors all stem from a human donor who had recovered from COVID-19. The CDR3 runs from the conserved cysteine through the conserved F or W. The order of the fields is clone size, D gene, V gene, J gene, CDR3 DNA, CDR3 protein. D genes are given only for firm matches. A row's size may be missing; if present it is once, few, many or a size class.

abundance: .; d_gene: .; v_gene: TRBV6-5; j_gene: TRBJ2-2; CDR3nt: TGTGCCAGCAGTTACTCGCGGACCCTCACCGGGGAGCTGTTTTTT; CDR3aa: CASSYSRTLTGELFF
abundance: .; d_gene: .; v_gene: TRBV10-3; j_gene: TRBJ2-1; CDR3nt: TGTGCCATCCGCAGGGACTCTGGGAATGAGCAGTTCTTC; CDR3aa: CAIRRDSGNEQFF
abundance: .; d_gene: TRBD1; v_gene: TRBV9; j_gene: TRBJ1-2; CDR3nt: TGTGCCAGCAGCGTCGCAGCAGGGGGCGTCTATGGCTACACCTTC; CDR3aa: CASSVAAGGVYGYTF
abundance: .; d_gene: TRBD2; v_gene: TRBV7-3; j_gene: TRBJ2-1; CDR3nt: TGTGCCAGCAGACCAGCGGGGGGCGAATACAATGAGCAGTTCTTC; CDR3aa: CASRPAGGEYNEQFF
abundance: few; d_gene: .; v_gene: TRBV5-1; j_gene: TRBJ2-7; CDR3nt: TGCGCCAGCAGCTTGGGGCAGGGGATGAACGAGCAGTACTTC; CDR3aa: CASSLGQGMNEQYF
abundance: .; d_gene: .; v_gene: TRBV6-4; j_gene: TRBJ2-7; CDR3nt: TGTGCCAGCAGTGACCCTACTCTCCGCACCTACGAGCAGTACTTC; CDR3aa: CASSDPTLRTYEQYF
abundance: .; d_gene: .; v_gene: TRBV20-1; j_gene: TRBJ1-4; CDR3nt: TGCAGTGCTCCGGAGGGCGGAGGGCGGGAAAAACTGTTTTTT; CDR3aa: CSAPEGGGREKLFF
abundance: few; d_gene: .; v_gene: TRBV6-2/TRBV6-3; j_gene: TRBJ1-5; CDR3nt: TGTGCCAGCGTACAGGGTCTCAATCAGCCCCAGCATTTT; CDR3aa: CASVQGLNQPQHF
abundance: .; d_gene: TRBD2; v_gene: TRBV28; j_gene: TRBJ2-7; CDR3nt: TGTGCCAGCAACTTTGGGGGACTAGCGGGAGTCTACGAGCAGTACTTC; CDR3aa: CASNFGGLAGVYEQYF
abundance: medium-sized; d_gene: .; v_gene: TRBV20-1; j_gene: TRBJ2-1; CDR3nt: TGCAGTGCTAGAGATCCAAGGACTCGCTACAATGAGCAGTTCTTC; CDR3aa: CSARDPRTRYNEQFF
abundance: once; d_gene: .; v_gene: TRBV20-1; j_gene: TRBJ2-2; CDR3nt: TGCAGTGCTGGGGGACTCCTTTTCGGCGGGGAGCTGTTTTTT; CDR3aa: CSAGGLLFGGELFF
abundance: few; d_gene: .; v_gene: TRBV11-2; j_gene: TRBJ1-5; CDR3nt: TGTGCCAGCAGGTGGGTAGTGCCTATGAGCAATCAGCCCCAGCATTTT; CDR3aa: CASRWVVPMSNQPQHF
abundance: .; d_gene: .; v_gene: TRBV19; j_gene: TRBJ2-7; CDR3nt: TGTGCCAGTAGCAACACGCACTCCTACGAGCAGTACTTC; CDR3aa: CASSNTHSYEQYF
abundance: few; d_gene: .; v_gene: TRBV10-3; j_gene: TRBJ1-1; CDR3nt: TGTGCCATCACCGATGGACAGACACTTGAAGCTTTCTTT; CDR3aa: CAITDGQTLEAFF
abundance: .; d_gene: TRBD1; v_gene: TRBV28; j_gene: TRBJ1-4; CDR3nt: TGTGCCAGCACAATTACGGGACAGGGGAATGAAAAACTGTTTTTT; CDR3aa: CASTITGQGNEKLFF
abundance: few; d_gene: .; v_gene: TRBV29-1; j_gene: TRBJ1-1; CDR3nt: TGCAGCGTTGAAGGTGGGCAGGGCGGAACTGAAGCTTTCTTT; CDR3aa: CSVEGGQGGTEAFF
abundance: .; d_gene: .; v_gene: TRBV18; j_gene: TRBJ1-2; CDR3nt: TGTGCCAGCTCACCCCCTGCCCCGGAATATGGCTACACCTTC; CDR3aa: CASSPPAPEYGYTF
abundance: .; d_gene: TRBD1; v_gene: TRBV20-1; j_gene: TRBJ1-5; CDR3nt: TGCAGTGCTAGAGATTCGAACAGGGGTTGGGAACAGCCCCAGCATTTT; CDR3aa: CSARDSNRGWEQPQHF
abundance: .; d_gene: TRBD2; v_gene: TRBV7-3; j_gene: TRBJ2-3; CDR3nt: TGTGCCAGCAGTTTGACTAGCGGGAGGACTACAGATACGCAGTATTTT; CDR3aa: CASSLTSGRTTDTQYF
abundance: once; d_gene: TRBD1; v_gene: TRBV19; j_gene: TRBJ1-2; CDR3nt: TGTGCCAGTAGTCCGACAGGGGCTCGTTATGGCTACACCTTC; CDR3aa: CASSPTGARYGYTF
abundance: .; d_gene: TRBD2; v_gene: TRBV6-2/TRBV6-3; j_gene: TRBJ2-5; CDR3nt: TGTGCCAGCAGTTATCCGCTAGCGGAGAGACGGGAGACCCAGTACTTC; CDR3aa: CASSYPLAERRETQYF
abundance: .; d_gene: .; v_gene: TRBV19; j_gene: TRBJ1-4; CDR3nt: TGTGCCAGTAGTATATTTCATGAAAAACTGTTTTTT; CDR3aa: CASSIFHEKLFF
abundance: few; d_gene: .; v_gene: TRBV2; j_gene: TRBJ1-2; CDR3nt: TGTGCCAGCAGTCGTGGCCGGGACCGAGGTGGCTACACCTTC; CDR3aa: CASSRGRDRGGYTF
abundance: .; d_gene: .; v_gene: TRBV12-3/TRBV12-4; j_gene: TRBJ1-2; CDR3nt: TGTGCCAGCAGTTTAGACAGCATTTATGGCTACACCTTC; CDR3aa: CASSLDSIYGYTF
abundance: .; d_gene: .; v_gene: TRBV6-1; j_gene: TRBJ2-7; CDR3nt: TGTGCCAGCAGTGAACAGGGACTCGCCTACGAGCAGTACTTC; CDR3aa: CASSEQGLAYEQYF
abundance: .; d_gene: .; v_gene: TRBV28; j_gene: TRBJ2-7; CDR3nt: TGTGCCAGCAGTGTACTGGGCGAGCAGTACTTC; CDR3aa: CASSVLGEQYF
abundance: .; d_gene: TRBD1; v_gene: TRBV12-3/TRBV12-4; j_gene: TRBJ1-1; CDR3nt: TGTGCCAGCAGTTTAGCGAGCGGACAGGGGGCTAACACTGAAGCTTTCTTT; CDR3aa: CASSLASGQGANTEAFF
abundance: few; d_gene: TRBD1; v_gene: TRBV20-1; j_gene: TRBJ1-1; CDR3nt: TGCAGTGCCAGGGGGGCCCAAGTCTCGAACACTGAAGCTTTCTTT; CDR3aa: CSARGAQVSNTEAFF
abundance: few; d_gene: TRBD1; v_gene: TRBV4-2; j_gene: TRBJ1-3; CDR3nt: TGTGCCAGCAGCCAAGCGGGACAGGCAGACACCATATATTTT; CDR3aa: CASSQAGQADTIYF
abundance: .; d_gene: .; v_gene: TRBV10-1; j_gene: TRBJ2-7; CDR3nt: TGCGCCAGCAGGAGTGACGAGCAGTACTTC; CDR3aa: CASRSDEQYF
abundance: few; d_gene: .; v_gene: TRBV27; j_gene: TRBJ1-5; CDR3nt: TGTGCCAGCAGTTTATCGTCCGGGGGGGTACAGCTAAATCAGCCCCAGCATTTT; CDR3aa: CASSLSSGGVQLNQPQHF
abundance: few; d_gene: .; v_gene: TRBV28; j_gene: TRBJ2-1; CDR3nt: TGTGCCAGCATAGCAGGTCGCGCCTACAATGAGCAGTTCTTC; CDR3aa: CASIAGRAYNEQFF
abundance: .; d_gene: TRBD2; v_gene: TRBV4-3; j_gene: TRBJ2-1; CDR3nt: TGCGCCAGCAGCCAAGGAGAGAGGGCTAGCGGGAGTCTTCTTGAGCAGTTCTTC; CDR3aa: CASSQGERASGSLLEQFF
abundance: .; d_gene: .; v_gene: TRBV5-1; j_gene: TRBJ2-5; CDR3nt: TGCGCCAGCCATGACACAGGGTCCCAAGAGACCCAGTACTTC; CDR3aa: CASHDTGSQETQYF
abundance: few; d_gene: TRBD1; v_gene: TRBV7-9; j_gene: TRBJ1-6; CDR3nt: TGTGCCAGCAGCTCCGGGACAGATAATTCACCCCTCCACTTT; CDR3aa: CASSSGTDNSPLHF
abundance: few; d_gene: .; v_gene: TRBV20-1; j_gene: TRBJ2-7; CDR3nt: TGCAGTGCTAGTTCCGGGTACGAGCAGTACTTC; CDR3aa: CSASSGYEQYF
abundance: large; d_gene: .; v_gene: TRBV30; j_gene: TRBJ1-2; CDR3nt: TGTGCCTGGAGTGTAAAGGCGTCGTATGGCTACACCTTC; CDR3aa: CAWSVKASYGYTF
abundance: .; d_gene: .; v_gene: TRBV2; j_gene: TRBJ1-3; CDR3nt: TGTGCCAGCAGTGAACATTGGGGAAGAGTCGGAAACACCATATATTTT; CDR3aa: CASSEHWGRVGNTIYF
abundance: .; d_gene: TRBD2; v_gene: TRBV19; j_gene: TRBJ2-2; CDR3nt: TGTGCCAGTAGTTTCTGGACTAGCGGGGAGCTGTTTTTT; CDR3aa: CASSFWTSGELFF
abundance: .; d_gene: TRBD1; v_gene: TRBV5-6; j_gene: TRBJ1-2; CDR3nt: TGTGCCAGCAGCTTCGGGACAGAGGGCGGCTACACCTTC; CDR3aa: CASSFGTEGGYTF